The 24 T cell receptor beta chains given below trace back to one sample, sequenced in a study of shared clonotypes between healthy human individuals. Here immunoSEQ multiplex PCR was the method, and the copy in TCRdb shows in-frame clones only, minus some. The repertoire has some 1.5 million clones, 95% to 99% of them found once; the top ten carry about 0.45%. Sample: naive CD4+ T cells sorted from blood. Noted subset: CD45RA+ positively selected. The receptors originated from a man aged 25 to 45 in good health.

The chain employs TRBV6-5 and TRBJ2-7; 7 bases fit TRBD1. Germline trimming cut 5 bases from V and 1 base from J; bases unmatched to any gene: 5. Germline CDR1 is MNHEY and CDR2 is SVGAGI. This CDR3 has 14 amino acids. CDR3 residues: CASSPGQRSYEQYF. The CDR3 DNA reads TGTGCCAGCAGTCCGGGACAGAGGTCCTACGAGCAGTACTTC.

This chain uses TRBV18 with TRBJ2-6; TRBD1 agrees at 7 bases. CDR1 and CDR2 from the germline V gene are KGHSH and LQKENI. Losses at the gene ends were 3 bases for V and 2 bases for J; bases not matched to a gene: 7. The CDR3 runs to 17 residues. CDR3 nucleotides: TGTGCCAGCTCACCCTTGGGACAGCTTACTGGGGCCAACGTCCTGACTTTC. Its translation: CASSPLGQLTGANVLTF.

This chain uses TRBV5-1 with TRBJ1-2; possibly TRBD1 for D (5 bases). Germline V gene lookup returns CDR1 SGHRS and CDR2 YFSETQ. The CDR3 covers 16 residues. Trimming took off 4 bases at V and 5 bases at J, with 21 bases between the two ends. The CDR3 coding sequence is TGCGCCAGCAGCCGGGGACCTGAGGACCGAGGATATGGCTACACCTTC. Protein: CASSRGPEDRGYGYTF.

The rearrangement links TRBV7-3 to TRBJ2-3; tentative D call: TRBD2 (6 bases). The CDR3 runs 16 residues. Trimming took 5 bases from V and 7 from J, leaving 22 bases between them. Germline CDR1 reads SGHTA; CDR2 reads FQGTGA. CDR3 coding DNA: TGTGCCAGCAGCCCCAGTGCCAGAAGCGGGCTACATACGCAGTATTTT. Residues: CASSPSARSGLHTQYF.

The chain uses TRBV7-3 and TRBJ2-1, with D hard to call. The CDR3 is made up of 13 amino acids. Germline V gene sequence: CDR1 SGHTA, CDR2 FQGTGA. V was pared by 3 bases and J by 7 bases, with 10 bases between. CDR3 nucleotide sequence: TGTGCCAGCAGCTTTGCCACCCCGAATGAGCAGTTCTTC. Amino acid sequence: CASSFATPNEQFF.

The chain carries TRBV7-8 and TRBJ2-3; 7 nucleotides align to TRBD2. There are 16 residues in the CDR3. V lost 5 bases and J lost 2; bases outside the gene matches: 10. In germline, CDR1 is SGHVS, CDR2 FQNEAQ. CDR3 residues: CASSRHWAGATDTQYF. The CDR3 DNA is TGTGCCAGCAGCCGACACTGGGCGGGAGCCACAGATACGCAGTATTTT.

The V call is TRBV11-2, the J call TRBJ2-1, with 11 bases that match TRBD2. Germline V CDR1 and CDR2: SGHAT, FQNNGV. This CDR3 is built from 15 residues. V was clipped by 5 bases and J by 4 bases; unmatched bases: 4. The DNA for the CDR3 is TGTGCCAGCAGCGCCGGGACTAGCGGTTACAATGAGCAGTTCTTC. Residues: CASSAGTSGYNEQFF.

The chain is built from TRBV27 and TRBJ1-1, with 9 bases that match TRBD1. Germline CDR1 is MNHEY and CDR2 is SMNVEV (reference sequence). CDR3 length equals 16 residues. After removal of 3 bases from V and 6 bases from J, the junction contained 11 bases not matched to a gene. The CDR3 sequence: CASSLSWDRDPPEAFF. The CDR3 DNA sequence: TGTGCCAGCAGTTTGTCGTGGGACAGGGACCCCCCTGAAGCTTTCTTT.

This chain joins TRBV14 and TRBJ1-1; D is ambiguous. This CDR3 is built from 13 residues. V shed 1 base and J shed 5 bases, with 8 bases lying between them. Germline CDR1 is SGHDN and CDR2 is FVKESK. CDR3 sequence reads: CASSQASRTEAFF. The DNA of the CDR3 is TGTGCCAGCAGCCAAGCATCCCGAACTGAAGCTTTCTTT.

J is TRBJ2-3 and V is TRBV5-1; perhaps TRBD1 as D (6 bases). CDR1 and CDR2 (germline): SGHRS, YFSETQ. The germline V and J ends were trimmed by 4 bases and 4 bases, with 19 bases remaining between them. The CDR3 spans 16 residues. CDR3 in amino acids: CASSQGTGKVSDTQYF. The CDR3 DNA follows: TGCGCCAGCAGCCAAGGAACAGGGAAGGTTTCAGATACGCAGTATTTT.

CDR3 bases: TGTGCCAGCAGCTTAGATGGCGGGACTTTGCGGTTCTTC. It specifies CASSLDGGTLRFF. The chain joins TRBV11-3 to TRBJ2-1; TRBD2 is a possible D gene (6 bases). CDR1 is SGHNT and CDR2 is YENEEA in the germline V gene. The V end lost 0 bases, the J end lost 15 bases, and 15 bases lay between the germline ends. The CDR3 runs to 13 residues. The full variable domain, rest sourced from reference TRBV11-3 and TRBJ2-1, is EAGVVQSPRYKIIEKKQPVAFWCNPISGHNTLYWYLQNLGQGPELLIRYENEEAVDDSQLPKDRFSAERLKGVDSTLKIQPAELGDSAVYLCASSLDGGTLRFFGPGTRLTVL.

This sequence joins TRBV20-1 and TRBJ1-1; no clear D gene. V dropped 5 bases and J dropped 10 bases, with 14 bases sitting between them. Germline CDR1 and CDR2: DFQATT and SNEGSKA (reference sequence). The CDR3 contains 11 residues. The CDR3 protein is CSALSRGRAFF. DNA of the CDR3: TGCAGTGCTCTCTCCCGAGGGAGAGCTTTCTTT.

The rearrangement uses TRBV10-3 and TRBJ2-3, with 8 bases fitting TRBD1. Germline V CDR1 and CDR2: ENHRY, SYGVKD. There are 15 residues in the CDR3. V was pared by 8 bases and J by 0 bases, with 7 bases of the junction left unmatched. CDR3 bases: TGTGCCATCGGGGACAGGCCATCTAGCACAGATACGCAGTATTTT. Translation gives CAIGDRPSSTDTQYF.

CDR3 region: CASSKTGSGRTYNEQFF. Here the CDR3 DNA reads TGTGCCAGCAGCAAAACAGGGAGCGGGAGAACCTACAATGAGCAGTTCTTC. V gene TRBV13 combines with J gene TRBJ2-1, with TRBD2 matching 8 bases. CDR1 and CDR2 from the germline V gene are PRHDT and FYEKMQ (reference sequence). Trimming at V came to 5 bases and at J to 2 bases, leaving 11 bases not matched to a gene. This CDR3 is 17 amino acids long.

This chain joins TRBV27 and TRBJ1-1; 9 positions agree with TRBD1. Germline V lookup: CDR1 MNHEY, CDR2 SMNVEV (reference sequence). The junction had 8 bases not matched to a gene; V was cut back by 5 bases and J by 10 bases. The length of the CDR3 is 13 residues. CDR3 nucleotide sequence: TGTGCCAGCAGTCCACAGGGGGCTGGTCGAGCTTTCTTT. This gives the protein CASSPQGAGRAFF.

V usage is TRBV5-4 and J usage is TRBJ1-3; D is possibly TRBD1 (5 bases). Trimming took 7 bases from V and 4 from J, leaving 24 bases between them. Germline values: CDR1 SGHNT, CDR2 YYREEE (reference sequence). The CDR3 extends over 17 amino acids. The CDR3 here is CASRDPGRGDEGNTIYF. The CDR3, as DNA: TGTGCCAGCCGTGACCCAGGGCGGGGGGACGAAGGAAACACCATATATTTT.

This clone came up once. This rearrangement joins TRBV19 to TRBJ2-7; D is ambiguous. Germline-derived CDR1 and CDR2 are LNHDA and SQIVND (reference sequence). CDR3 length: 12 amino acids. Here the CDR3 DNA reads TGTGCTACTGGACGCGGAAGCTACGAGCAGTACTTC. Encoded protein: CATGRGSYEQYF.

In its sample, this clone was seen once. V gene TRBV7-2 combines with J gene TRBJ2-1, with D uncertain. Germline CDR1 reads SGHTA; CDR2 reads FQGNSA. CDR3 length equals 14 residues. Trimming cost V 5 bases and J 6 bases, with 14 bases left between them. The CDR3 DNA reads as TGTGCCAGCAGCCCCGACCGGACGCTCAATGAGCAGTTCTTC. It specifies CASSPDRTLNEQFF.

This clone was seen a single time. The chain combines TRBV18 with TRBJ2-7, with 8 bases fitting TRBD2. Germline lookup yields CDR1 KGHSH and CDR2 LQKENI. V was clipped by 3 bases and J by 3 bases; unmatched bases: 13. The CDR3 has 17 amino acids. The CDR3 DNA sequence: TGTGCCAGCTCACCTCCCCTCGGTCGGGAGGGCCGCTACGAGCAGTACTTC. Protein product: CASSPPLGREGRYEQYF.

V and J are TRBV4-1 and TRBJ2-1; D may be TRBD1 (6 bases). With 4 bases removed from V and 4 bases from J, the gap between germline ends came to 11 bases. Germline V gene data show CDR1 as MGHRA and CDR2 as YSYEKL. The CDR3 runs 14 residues. CDR3 bases: TGCGCCAGCAGCCCCCGGGACACTTACAATGAGCAGTTCTTC. Its translation: CASSPRDTYNEQFF.

The gene calls are TRBV5-1 and TRBJ2-3; D remains ambiguous. Deletions cut 1 base from V and 4 bases from J, with 13 bases between. The CDR3 consists of 15 residues. In germline, CDR1 is SGHRS, CDR2 YFSETQ. Written as DNA, the CDR3 is TGCGCCAGCAGCTTGCTAGGTTCTATCGCAGATACGCAGTATTTT. Translating it yields CASSLLGSIADTQYF. Supplemented by reference TRBV5-1 and TRBJ2-3, the full variable domain reads KAGVTQTPRYLIKTRGQQVTLSCSPISGHRSVSWYQQTPGQGLQFLFEYFSETQRNKGNFPGRFSGRQFSNSRSEMNVSTLELGDSALYLCASSLLGSIADTQYFGPGTRLTVL.

This sequence joins TRBV27 and TRBJ1-4; D is ambiguous. This CDR3 has 14 amino acids. Germline V gene data show CDR1 as MNHEY and CDR2 as SMNVEV (reference sequence). Trimming cost V 4 bases and J 7 bases, with 13 bases left between them. The CDR3 sequence is CASSSAGWGEKLFF. The CDR3 nucleotides read TGTGCCAGCAGTTCGGCCGGGTGGGGTGAAAAACTGTTTTTT.

This clone was picked up one time. The gene calls are TRBV2 and TRBJ1-4; D might be TRBD1 (6 bases). The CDR3 length is 13 residues. Germline V lookup: CDR1 SNHLY, CDR2 FYNNEI. V lost 6 bases and J 8 bases, leaving 13 bases between the germline ends. CDR3 coding DNA: TGTGCCAGCAGAACAGGGTCTTGGGAAAAACTGTTTTTT. Its protein product is CASRTGSWEKLFF.

The gene calls are TRBV28 and TRBJ1-1; 8 bases align to TRBD1. In germline, CDR1 is MDHEN, CDR2 SYDVKM. The CDR3 is made up of 14 amino acids. V trimming: 6 bases; J trimming: 2 bases; junction bases outside the gene matches: 5. For the CDR3, the DNA is TGTGCCAGCAGGTCGACAGGGGCAAACACTGAAGCTTTCTTT. Protein sequence: CASRSTGANTEAFF.